This TCR beta chain emerged from a study of tissue T cells after allogeneic stem cell transplantation. The study's findings and limits: Across patients, clones rarely overlapped, yet motif clusters were shared tissue-specifically. In patients and mice, blood and spleen missed much of tissue repertoire.

The CDR3 is 14 amino acids. The germline V gene has CDR1 SNHLY and CDR2 FYNGKV (reference sequence). The V gene end was trimmed by 3 bases and the J gene end by 5 bases; junction bases not matched to a gene: 2. Survey-depth TCRbeta CDR3 sequencing reported V/J genes and productive frequencies. Profiled with immunoSEQ multiplex PCR; TCRdb holds only in-frame clones, not every one. The sample lists about 2,500 clones, about three fifths seen once, with about 4% in the top ten. A remark on this clone: What it recognizes is unknown. Mouse gene names and germline throughout. The sequence runs out 1 residue before the end of the CDR3; the remainder is reconstructed from the germline J gene.

The specimen was gut tissue. The chain combines TRBV3 with TRBJ2-7, with 12 bases identical to TRBD2. This clonotype was obtained from a female BALB/c mouse in good health. The mouse strain carries the MHC haplotype H2-d. The sequenced CDR3 bases are TGTGCCAGCAGCTTCCGGGACTGGGGGGATGAACAGTAC. Translation gives CASSFRDWGDEQY. The complete CDR3 sequence is CASSFRDWGDEQYF.